One and the same sample provided the 30 T cell receptor beta chains below, sequenced in a study of cytomegalovirus exposure and HLA in healthy donors. The primer mix had 60 Vbeta and 13 Jbeta primers. The assay was immunoSEQ multiplex PCR, and TCRdb's table has in-frame clones only and misses some. The table includes 140,000 or so clones, roughly 80% detected once. Sequencing input: PBMCs. The receptor set was obtained from a woman aged 25-40 years in good health and CMV-seronegative.

The CDR3 sequence: CASSFQGANTEAFF. The CDR3 bases are TGCGCCAGCAGCTTCCAGGGGGCAAACACTGAAGCTTTCTTT. The J gene is TRBJ1-1, the V gene TRBV5-1, with 8 nucleotides matching TRBD1. Germline assignment: CDR1 SGHRS and CDR2 YFSETQ. The CDR3 totals 14 residues. The junction had 2 bases not matched to a gene; V was cut back by 2 bases and J by 2 bases.

The CDR3 region is CASSWPSTDTQYF. CDR3 DNA: TGTGCCAGCAGCTGGCCTAGCACAGATACGCAGTATTTT. J is TRBJ2-3 and V is TRBV7-2; D remains ambiguous. This CDR3 is 13 amino acids long. Trimming removed 4 bases at V and 0 bases at J, with 5 bases between. Germline V gives CDR1 SGHTA, CDR2 FQGNSA.

This clone was found once. The chain links TRBV19 to TRBJ2-5; perhaps TRBD1 as D (5 bases). Germline V lookup: CDR1 LNHDA, CDR2 SQIVND (reference sequence). The V end was cut by 4 bases, the J end by 1 base, with 13 bases between. This CDR3 region has 15 residues. CDR3 loop: CASSRGGTFQETQYF. The CDR3 DNA sequence: TGTGCCAGTAGTAGGGGCGGAACCTTCCAAGAGACCCAGTACTTC.

V gene TRBV7-3 combines with J gene TRBJ2-3; D is possibly TRBD1 (5 bases). CDR3 length: 15 residues. V gave up 2 bases and J gave up 1 base, with 10 bases separating them. The germline gives CDR1 SGHTA, CDR2 FQGTGA. The CDR3 bases are TGTGCCAGCAGCTTACAGGGAACAGGCACAGATACGCAGTATTTT. Protein: CASSLQGTGTDTQYF.

The gene calls are TRBV30 and TRBJ2-2, with 8 nucleotides matching TRBD1. The length of the CDR3 is 14 residues. J gave up 6 bases and V 5 bases, and 8 bases lay outside the gene matches. Germline CDR1 is GTSNPN and CDR2 is SVGIG (reference sequence). For the CDR3, the DNA is TGTGCCTGGGAAATGGACAGGGTATCCGGGGAGCTGTTTTTT. The encoded protein is CAWEMDRVSGELFF.

CDR3: CASSPQGRTEAFF. The CDR3, as DNA: TGTGCCAGCAGCCCACAGGGGAGGACTGAAGCTTTCTTT. The V gene is TRBV7-9, the J gene TRBJ1-1; 7 positions agree with TRBD1. Per germline, CDR1 SEHNR and CDR2 FQNEAQ (reference sequence). V gave up 5 bases and J gave up 5 bases; unmatched junction bases: 5. The CDR3 runs to 13 residues.

The V call is TRBV11-2, the J call TRBJ2-1; TRBD1 matches 7 bases. The CDR3 is 15 amino acids. CDR1 SGHAT and CDR2 FQNNGV come from the germline V gene. Germline trimming cut 5 bases from V and 3 bases from J; bases unmatched to any gene: 7. The CDR3 DNA follows: TGTGCCAGCAGCCCCCACAGGGGAAGCTACAATGAGCAGTTCTTC. Translation gives CASSPHRGSYNEQFF.

This chain's CDR3 is CASNSKAGTDTQYF. CDR3 nucleotides: TGTGCCAGCAACTCAAAAGCAGGGACAGATACGCAGTATTTT. The chain carries TRBV6-1 and TRBJ2-3; maybe TRBD1 (5 bases). CDR1 MNHNS and CDR2 SASEGT come from the germline V gene. The CDR3 has 14 residues. Trimming cost V 7 bases and J 3 bases, with 14 bases left between them.

The gene calls are TRBV10-1 and TRBJ1-4; 8 bases fit TRBD1. This CDR3 contains 16 residues. V shed 4 bases and J 4 bases; nucleotides not matched to a gene: 8. Germline lookup yields CDR1 WNHNN and CDR2 SYGVQD (reference sequence). DNA of the CDR3: TGCGCCAGCAGTGGAACCAGGGGGCCAGATAATGAAAAACTGTTTTTT. Translated, it gives CASSGTRGPDNEKLFF.

The gene calls are TRBV5-3 and TRBJ2-5; D is unclear. TRBV5-3 carries the ORF label, with uncertain function. The CDR3 spans 14 residues. V lost 4 bases and J lost 3, with 13 bases in between. The CDR3 DNA sequence: TGTGCCAGAAGCCCAACATGTGCGGAAGAGACCCAGTACTTC. Translation: CARSPTCAEETQYF.

This chain joins TRBV5-1 and TRBJ2-6, with D tentatively TRBD1 (5 bases). Per the germline V gene, CDR1 is SGHRS and CDR2 is YFSETQ. Trimming took 2 bases from V and 1 from J, leaving 7 bases between them. The CDR3 contains 15 residues. Here the CDR3 reads CASSLGVSGANVLTF. CDR3 coding DNA: TGCGCCAGCAGCTTAGGGGTATCTGGGGCCAACGTCCTGACTTTC.

As regards this clone: At one of its ends the junction is not consistent with the germline gene, which may arise from a read error. This chain uses TRBV18 with TRBJ2-5; D is ambiguous. The CDR3 sequence is 15 residues long. Germline V gene lookup returns CDR1 KGHSH and CDR2 LQKENI. This CDR3 reads CASSPNPPGQGTQYF. CDR3 DNA sequence: TGTGCCAGCTCACCAAATCCTCCAGGCCAAGGGACCCAGTACTTC.

This clone was found once. Relative to the germline gene, one junction end is altered; a read error may explain this. The rearrangement links TRBV7-9 to TRBJ2-4, with D possibly matching TRBD2 (5 bases). CDR3 length equals 16 residues. Germline-derived CDR1 and CDR2 are SEHNR and FQNEAQ (reference sequence). DNA for the CDR3: TGTTCCAGCAGCCCCACGTTGGGCCTCGAGGGAAACATTCAGTACTTC. It encodes CSSSPTLGLEGNIQYF.

This clone has just a few counts. The chain has TRBV6-1 and TRBJ1-2; D is unclear. The V end lost 1 base, the J end lost 8 bases, and 14 bases lay between the germline ends. This CDR3 spans 14 amino acids. The V gene's germline CDR1 is MNHNS and CDR2 SASEGT. CDR3 protein: CASSEVAVEVGYTF. CDR3 DNA sequence: TGTGCCAGCAGTGAAGTGGCAGTTGAGGTCGGCTACACCTTC.

The chain employs TRBV10-3 and TRBJ2-5, with D perhaps matching TRBD1 (5 bases). CDR3 size: 14 residues. Germline V gene sequence: CDR1 ENHRY, CDR2 SYGVKD. V lost 4 bases, J lost 4 bases, and 13 bases lay in between. The CDR3 DNA reads as TGTGCCATCAGTGGGACGGACCAGGGAGAGACCCAGTACTTC. Translated, it gives CAISGTDQGETQYF.

The chain recombines TRBV5-1 with TRBJ2-6; 9 bases match TRBD1. Per the germline V gene, CDR1 is SGHRS and CDR2 is YFSETQ. Unmatched junction bases numbered 4, after V lost 0 bases and J lost 0 bases. The CDR3 runs 18 residues. The chain's CDR3 is CASSLGGQGRSGANVLTF. For the CDR3, the DNA is TGCGCCAGCAGCTTGGGGGGACAGGGACGCTCTGGGGCCAACGTCCTGACTTTC.

CDR3 protein: CAWSGGSSGNTIYF. CDR3 DNA: TGTGCCTGGAGCGGCGGTTCGAGTGGAAACACCATATATTTT. V and J are TRBV30 and TRBJ1-3; no definite D call. The germline V gene has CDR1 GTSNPN and CDR2 SVGIG (reference sequence). There are 14 residues in the CDR3. Trimming left V 3 bases short and J 3 bases short, with 12 bases between.

The rearrangement joins TRBV5-1 to TRBJ2-3; 13 bases map to TRBD2. Germline V CDR1 and CDR2: SGHRS, YFSETQ. V lost 9 bases to trimming and J lost 1 base; unmatched junction nucleotides: 8. The CDR3 is 16 amino acids. The CDR3 coding sequence is TGCGCCACCTCAGGGGGGACTAGCGGGGGCACAGATACGCAGTATTTT. Residues: CATSGGTSGGTDTQYF.

The gene calls are TRBV30 and TRBJ1-5; D possibly corresponds to TRBD1 (5 bases). Germline V CDR1 and CDR2: GTSNPN, SVGIG (reference sequence). V dropped 5 bases and J dropped 5 bases, with 7 bases sitting between them. CDR3 length equals 11 residues. This CDR3 reads CAWGGDQPQHF. Written as DNA, the CDR3 is TGTGCCTGGGGGGGGGATCAGCCCCAGCATTTT.

The chain combines TRBV11-2 with TRBJ1-3; perhaps TRBD1 as D (5 bases). The CDR3 consists of 14 residues. Deletions cut 5 bases from V and 2 bases from J, with 10 bases between. Per germline, CDR1 SGHAT and CDR2 FQNNGV. This CDR3 reads CASSTGLTGNTIYF. The CDR3 DNA reads as TGTGCCAGCAGCACGGGACTGACTGGAAACACCATATATTTT.

The genes are TRBV5-1 and TRBJ2-7; 8 nucleotides line up with TRBD1. V lost 1 base and J lost 6; bases outside the gene matches: 15. The CDR3 length is 17 residues. Germline lookup yields CDR1 SGHRS and CDR2 YFSETQ. CDR3 DNA: TGCGCCAGCAGCTTGCGACAGTCAGGGGGCTTACTCCGCGAGCAGTACTTC. This codes for CASSLRQSGGLLREQYF.

The chain uses TRBV5-4 and TRBJ2-1, with 9 nucleotides matching TRBD2. Germline V lookup: CDR1 SGHNT, CDR2 YYREEE (reference sequence). This CDR3 spans 14 amino acids. Losses at the gene ends were 0 bases for V and 9 bases for J; bases not matched to a gene: 4. Here the CDR3 reads CASSLGLAVGEQFF. DNA of the CDR3: TGTGCCAGCAGCTTGGGACTAGCGGTTGGTGAGCAGTTCTTC.

The chain recombines TRBV7-9 with TRBJ2-7, with a weak D call TRBD2 (5 bases). Looked up from germline, CDR1 is SEHNR and CDR2 is FQNEAQ (reference sequence). Trimming took 6 bases from V and 1 from J, leaving 16 bases between them. The CDR3 is made up of 15 amino acids. CDR3 loop: CASSRYTRDSYEQYF. The CDR3 DNA reads as TGTGCCAGCAGTCGATATACGAGGGATTCCTACGAGCAGTACTTC.

This clone was counted a few times. The rearrangement joins TRBV5-6 to TRBJ2-7, with a weak D call TRBD2 (6 bases). Trimming shortened V by 7 bases and J by 2 bases, and 19 bases separated the two germline ends. CDR1 SGHDT and CDR2 YYEEEE come from the germline V gene. The CDR3 has 15 amino acids. The CDR3 spells CASGMAGNPTYEQYF. In DNA, the CDR3 is TGTGCCAGCGGAATGGCGGGGAATCCCACCTACGAGCAGTACTTC.

J is TRBJ2-7 and V is TRBV6-6; 9 bases agree with TRBD2. V shed 8 bases, J shed 1 base, and the junction held 6 bases outside the gene matches. The CDR3 sequence is 14 residues long. Germline lookup yields CDR1 MNHNY and CDR2 SVGAGI (reference sequence). The CDR3 sequence is CASLRLAGSYEQYF. CDR3 in DNA: TGTGCCAGCTTGAGGCTAGCGGGGTCCTACGAGCAGTACTTC.

The CDR3 protein is CASSQVIAGVQNEQFF. The DNA for the CDR3 is TGCGCCAGCAGCCAAGTCATAGCGGGGGTCCAGAATGAGCAGTTCTTC. V usage is TRBV4-3 and J usage is TRBJ2-1; the match to TRBD2 covers 9 bases. The CDR3 consists of 16 residues. The V and J ends lost 1 base and 7 bases, in that order; junction bases with no gene match: 8. Germline CDR1 and CDR2: LGHNA and YSLEER.

The genes are TRBV15 and TRBJ2-3, with 8 bases fitting TRBD2. Germline assignment: CDR1 LNHNV and CDR2 YYDKDF (reference sequence). V lost 0 bases to trimming and J lost 4 bases; unmatched junction nucleotides: 9. This CDR3 region has 17 residues. CDR3 DNA: TGTGCCACCAGCAGAGATCCAGCGGGAGTCTCCCCAGATACGCAGTATTTT. It specifies CATSRDPAGVSPDTQYF.

V and J are TRBV5-1 and TRBJ1-2; D might be TRBD1 (6 bases). Between the trimmed V and J ends, which lost 5 bases and 4 bases, there was a span of 18 bases. The CDR3 consists of 15 residues. Per the germline V gene, CDR1 is SGHRS and CDR2 is YFSETQ. This chain's CDR3 is CASSRWGGRGYGYTF. CDR3 coding DNA: TGCGCCAGCAGTCGGTGGGGGGGCCGGGGCTATGGCTACACCTTC.

The chain employs TRBV4-1 and TRBJ1-1; D is possibly TRBD1 (5 bases). With 0 bases removed from V and 4 bases from J, the gap between germline ends came to 12 bases. The CDR3 contains 15 residues. From germline, CDR1 is MGHRA and CDR2 YSYEKL. CDR3: CASSQEGREGTEAFF. As DNA, the CDR3 is TGCGCCAGCAGCCAAGAAGGCAGGGAGGGCACTGAAGCTTTCTTT.

The genes are TRBV7-9 and TRBJ2-2; 7 bases map to TRBD2. Losses at the gene ends were 5 bases for V and 2 bases for J; bases not matched to a gene: 8. The CDR3 contains 16 residues. Germline CDR1 and CDR2: SEHNR and FQNEAQ (reference sequence). The DNA of the CDR3 is TGTGCCAGCAGCCCCCCGGGACTACCAAACACCGGGGAGCTGTTTTTT. Encoded protein: CASSPPGLPNTGELFF.